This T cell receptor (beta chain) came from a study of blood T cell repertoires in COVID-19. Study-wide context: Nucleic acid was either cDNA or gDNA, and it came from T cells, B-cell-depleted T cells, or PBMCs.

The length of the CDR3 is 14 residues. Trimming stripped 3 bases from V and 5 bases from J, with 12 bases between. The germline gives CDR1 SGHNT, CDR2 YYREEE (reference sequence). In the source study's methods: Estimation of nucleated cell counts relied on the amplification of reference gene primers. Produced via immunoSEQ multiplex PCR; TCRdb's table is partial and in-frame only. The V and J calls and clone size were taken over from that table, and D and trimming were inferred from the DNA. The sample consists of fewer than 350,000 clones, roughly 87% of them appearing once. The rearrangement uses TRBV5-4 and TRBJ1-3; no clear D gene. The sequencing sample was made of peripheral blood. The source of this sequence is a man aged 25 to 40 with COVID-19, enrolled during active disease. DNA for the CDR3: TGTGCCAGCAGCTCTGACTCTATCCGAAACACCATATATTTT. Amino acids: CASSSDSIRNTIYF.